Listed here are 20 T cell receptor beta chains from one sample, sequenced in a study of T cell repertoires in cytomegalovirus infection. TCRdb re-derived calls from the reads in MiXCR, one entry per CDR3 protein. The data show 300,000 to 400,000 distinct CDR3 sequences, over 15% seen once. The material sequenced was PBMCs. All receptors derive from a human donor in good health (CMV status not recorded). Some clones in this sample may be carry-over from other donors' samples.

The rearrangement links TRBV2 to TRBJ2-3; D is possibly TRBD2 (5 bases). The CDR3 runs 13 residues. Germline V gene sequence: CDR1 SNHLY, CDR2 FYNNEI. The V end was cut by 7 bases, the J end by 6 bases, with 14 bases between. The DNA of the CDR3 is TGTGCCAGCACGGACTCCCTCCCCGATACGCAGTATTTT. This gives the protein CASTDSLPDTQYF.

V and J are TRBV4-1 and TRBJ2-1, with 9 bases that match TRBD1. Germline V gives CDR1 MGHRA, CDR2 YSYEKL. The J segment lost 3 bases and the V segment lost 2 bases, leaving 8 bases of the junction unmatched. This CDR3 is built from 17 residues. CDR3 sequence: CASSQNQGQGSYNEQFF. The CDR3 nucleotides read TGCGCCAGCAGCCAAAATCAGGGACAGGGCAGCTACAATGAGCAGTTCTTC.

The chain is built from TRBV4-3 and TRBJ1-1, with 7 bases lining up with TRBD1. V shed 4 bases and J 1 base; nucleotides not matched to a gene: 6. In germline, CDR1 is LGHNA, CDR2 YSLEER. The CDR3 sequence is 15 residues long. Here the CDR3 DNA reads TGCGCCAGCAGCCCCACGGACAGGTGGAACACTGAAGCTTTCTTT. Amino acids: CASSPTDRWNTEAFF.

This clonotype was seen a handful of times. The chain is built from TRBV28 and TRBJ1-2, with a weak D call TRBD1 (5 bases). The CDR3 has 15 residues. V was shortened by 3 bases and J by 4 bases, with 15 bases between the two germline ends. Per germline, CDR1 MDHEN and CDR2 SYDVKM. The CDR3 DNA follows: TGTGCCAGCAGTTTTCAGGGAATCCTTGGCTATGGCTACACCTTC. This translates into CASSFQGILGYGYTF.

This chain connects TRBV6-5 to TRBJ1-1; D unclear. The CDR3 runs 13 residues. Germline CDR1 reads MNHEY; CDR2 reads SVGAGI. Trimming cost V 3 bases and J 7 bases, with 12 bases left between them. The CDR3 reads CASSYSSAIEAFF. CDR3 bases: TGTGCCAGCAGTTATTCATCTGCTATTGAAGCTTTCTTT.

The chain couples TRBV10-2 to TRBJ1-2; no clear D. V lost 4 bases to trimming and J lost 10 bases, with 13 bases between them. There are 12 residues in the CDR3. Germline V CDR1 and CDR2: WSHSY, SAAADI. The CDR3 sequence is CASSGLPNFYTF. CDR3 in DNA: TGCGCCAGCAGTGGACTGCCTAACTTCTACACCTTC.

The CDR3, as DNA: TGCGCCAGCAGCCTGGACGACGGGAGCTCCTACGAGCAGTACTTC. Residues: CASSLDDGSSYEQYF. The V gene is TRBV4-3, the J gene TRBJ2-7; tentative D call: TRBD2 (6 bases). Trimming removed 4 bases from V and 0 bases from J, with 13 bases in between. This CDR3 contains 15 residues. The germline V gene encodes CDR1 LGHNA and CDR2 YSLEER.

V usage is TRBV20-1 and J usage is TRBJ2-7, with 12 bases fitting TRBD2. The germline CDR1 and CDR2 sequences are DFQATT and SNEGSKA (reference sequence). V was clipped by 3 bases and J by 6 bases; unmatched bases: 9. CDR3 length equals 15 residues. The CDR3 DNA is TGCAGTGCTAGGCCTACGACTAGCGGGAGTCTCGAGCAGTACTTC. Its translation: CSARPTTSGSLEQYF.

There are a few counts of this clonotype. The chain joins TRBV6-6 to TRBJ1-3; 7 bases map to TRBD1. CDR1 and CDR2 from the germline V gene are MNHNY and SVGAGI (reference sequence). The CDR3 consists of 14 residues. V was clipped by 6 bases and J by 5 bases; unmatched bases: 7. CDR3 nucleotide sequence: TGTGCCAGCAGAAAAACAGGGGACAGAAACACCATATATTTT. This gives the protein CASRKTGDRNTIYF.

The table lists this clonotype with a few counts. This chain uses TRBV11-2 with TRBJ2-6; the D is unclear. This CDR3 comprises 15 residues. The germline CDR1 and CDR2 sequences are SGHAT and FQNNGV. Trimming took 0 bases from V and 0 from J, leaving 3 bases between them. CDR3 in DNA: TGTGCCAGCAGCTTAGACTTCTCTGGGGCCAACGTCCTGACTTTC. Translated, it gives CASSLDFSGANVLTF. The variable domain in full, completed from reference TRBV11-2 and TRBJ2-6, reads EAGVAQSPRYKIIEKRQSVAFWCNPISGHATLYWYQQILGQGPKLLIQFQNNGVVDDSQLPKDRFSAERLKGVDSTLKIQPAKLEDSAVYLCASSLDFSGANVLTFGAGSRLTVL.

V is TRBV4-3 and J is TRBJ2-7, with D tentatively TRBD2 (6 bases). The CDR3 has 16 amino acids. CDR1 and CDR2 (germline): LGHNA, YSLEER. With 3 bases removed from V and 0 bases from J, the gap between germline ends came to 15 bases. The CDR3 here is CASSQSFGRSSYEQYF. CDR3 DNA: TGCGCCAGCAGCCAGTCTTTTGGGAGGAGCTCCTACGAGCAGTACTTC.

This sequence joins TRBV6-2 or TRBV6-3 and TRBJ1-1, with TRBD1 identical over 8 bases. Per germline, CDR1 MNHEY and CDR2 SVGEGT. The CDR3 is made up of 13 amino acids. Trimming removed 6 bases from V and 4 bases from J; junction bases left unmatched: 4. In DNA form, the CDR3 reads TGTGCCAGCAGACAGGGGGGAACCACTGAAGCTTTCTTT. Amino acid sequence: CASRQGGTTEAFF.

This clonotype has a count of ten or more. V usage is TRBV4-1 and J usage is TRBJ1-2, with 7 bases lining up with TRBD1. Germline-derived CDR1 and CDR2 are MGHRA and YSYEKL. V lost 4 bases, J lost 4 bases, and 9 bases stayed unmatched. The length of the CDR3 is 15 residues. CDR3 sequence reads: CASSRTFRGTYGYTF. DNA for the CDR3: TGCGCCAGCAGCCGGACCTTCAGGGGGACCTATGGCTACACCTTC.

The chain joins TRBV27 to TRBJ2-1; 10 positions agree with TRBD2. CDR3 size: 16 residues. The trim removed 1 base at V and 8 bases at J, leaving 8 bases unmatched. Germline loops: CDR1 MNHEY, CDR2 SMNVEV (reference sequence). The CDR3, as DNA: TGTGCCAGCAGTTTATTTCTAGCGGGAGCTCCCCATGAGCAGTTCTTC. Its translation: CASSLFLAGAPHEQFF.

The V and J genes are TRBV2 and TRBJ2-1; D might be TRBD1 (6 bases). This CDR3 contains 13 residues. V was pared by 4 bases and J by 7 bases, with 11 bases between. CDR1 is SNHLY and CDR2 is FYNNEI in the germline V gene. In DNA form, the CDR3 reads TGTGCCAGCAGTGTCGATAGGGGGAATGAGCAGTTCTTC. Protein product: CASSVDRGNEQFF.

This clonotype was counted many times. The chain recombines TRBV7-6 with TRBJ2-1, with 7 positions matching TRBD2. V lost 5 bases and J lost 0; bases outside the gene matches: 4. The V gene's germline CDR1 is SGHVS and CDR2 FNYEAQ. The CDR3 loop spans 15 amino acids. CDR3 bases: TGTGCCAGCAGCAAACTAGCGCGCTCCTACAATGAGCAGTTCTTC. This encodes CASSKLARSYNEQFF. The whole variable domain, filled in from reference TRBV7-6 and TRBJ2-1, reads GAGVSQSPRYKVTKRGQDVALRCDPISGHVSLYWYRQALGQGPEFLTYFNYEAQQDKSGLPNDRFSAERPEGSISTLTIQRTEQRDSAMYRCASSKLARSYNEQFFGPGTRLTVL.

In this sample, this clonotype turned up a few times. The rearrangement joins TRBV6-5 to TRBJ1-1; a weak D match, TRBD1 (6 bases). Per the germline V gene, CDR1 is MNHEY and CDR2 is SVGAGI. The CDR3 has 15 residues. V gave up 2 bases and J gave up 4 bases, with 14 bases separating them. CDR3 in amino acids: CASSYRQQGTTEAFF. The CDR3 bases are TGTGCCAGCAGTTACAGGCAGCAGGGGACCACTGAAGCTTTCTTT.

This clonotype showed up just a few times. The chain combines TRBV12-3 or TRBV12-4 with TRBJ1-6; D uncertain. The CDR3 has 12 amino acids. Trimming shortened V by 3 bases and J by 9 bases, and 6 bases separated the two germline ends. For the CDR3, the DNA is TGTGCCAGCAGTTTTCGAGCTTCACCCCTCCACTTT. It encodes CASSFRASPLHF.

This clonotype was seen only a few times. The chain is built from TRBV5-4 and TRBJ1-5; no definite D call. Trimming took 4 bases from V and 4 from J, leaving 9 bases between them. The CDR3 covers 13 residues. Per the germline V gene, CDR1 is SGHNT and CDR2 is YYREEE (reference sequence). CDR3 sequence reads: CASSTSPNQPQHF. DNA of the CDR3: TGTGCCAGCAGCACCTCCCCGAATCAGCCCCAGCATTTT.

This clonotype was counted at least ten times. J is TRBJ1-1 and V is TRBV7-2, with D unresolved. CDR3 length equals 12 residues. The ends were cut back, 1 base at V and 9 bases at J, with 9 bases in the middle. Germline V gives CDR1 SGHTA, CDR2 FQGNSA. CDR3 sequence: CASSLGARQAFF. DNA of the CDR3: TGTGCCAGCAGCTTAGGTGCCAGGCAAGCTTTCTTT.